This TCR beta chain was sequenced during a study of OX40 agonist ivuxolimab in advanced cancers. Overall study: The dose-escalation cohort was over 65% male, with a mean age of around 54 years, ranging about 23 to 80.

Overall study results and limits: The study found that CD8+ T cells averaged more expanded clones than CD4+.

The method was immunoSEQ multiplex PCR; TCRdb's version includes in-frame clones alone and lacks a portion of them. This table holds around 60,000 clones, under 90% found once. This clone is judged medium-sized. What it recognizes is unknown. CDR3 length: 17 amino acids. The V gene lost 0 bases and the J gene lost 3 bases, with 17 bases spanning the gap. The germline gives CDR1 SGHAT, CDR2 FQNNGV. The receptor was isolated from an adult with an advanced solid tumor such as melanoma, head and neck, liver or kidney cancer. The sequences come from CD4+ or CD8+ T cells sorted from blood, collected in a trial of the OX40 agonist ivuxolimab. The J gene is TRBJ1-2, the V gene TRBV11-2; D is uncertain. CDR3 protein: CASSLEPDEGRYYGYTF. CDR3 DNA sequence: TGTGCCAGCAGCTTAGAGCCAGACGAAGGCCGATACTATGGCTACACCTTC.